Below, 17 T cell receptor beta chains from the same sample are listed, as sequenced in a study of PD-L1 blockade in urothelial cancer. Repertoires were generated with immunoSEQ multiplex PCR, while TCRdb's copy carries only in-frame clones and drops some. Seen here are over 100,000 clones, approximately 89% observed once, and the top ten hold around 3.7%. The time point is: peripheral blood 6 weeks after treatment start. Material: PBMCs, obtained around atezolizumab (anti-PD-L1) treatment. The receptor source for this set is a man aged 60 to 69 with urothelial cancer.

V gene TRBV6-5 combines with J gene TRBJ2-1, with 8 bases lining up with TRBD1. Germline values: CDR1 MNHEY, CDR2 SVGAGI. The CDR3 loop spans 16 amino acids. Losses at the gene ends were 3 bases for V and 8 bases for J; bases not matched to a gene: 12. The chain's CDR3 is CASSYSKTGDRHEQFF. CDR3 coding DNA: TGTGCCAGCAGTTATTCGAAGACAGGGGACAGGCATGAGCAGTTCTTC.

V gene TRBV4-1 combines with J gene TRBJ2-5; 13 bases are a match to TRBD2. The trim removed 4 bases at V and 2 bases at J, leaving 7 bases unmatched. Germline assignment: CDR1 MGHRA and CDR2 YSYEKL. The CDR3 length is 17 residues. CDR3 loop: CASSRAGTSGTQETQYF. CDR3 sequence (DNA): TGCGCCAGCAGCCGTGCCGGGACTAGCGGGACACAAGAGACCCAGTACTTC.

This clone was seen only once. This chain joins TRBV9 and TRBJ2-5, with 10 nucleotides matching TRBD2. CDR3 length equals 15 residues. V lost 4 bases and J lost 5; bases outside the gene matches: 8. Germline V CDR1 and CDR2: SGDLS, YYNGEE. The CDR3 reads CASSQSAGGLETQYF. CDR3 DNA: TGTGCCAGCAGCCAATCAGCGGGGGGGCTCGAGACCCAGTACTTC. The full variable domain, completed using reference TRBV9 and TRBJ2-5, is DSGVTQTPKHLITATGQRVTLRCSPRSGDLSVYWYQQSLDQGLQFLIQYYNGEERAKGNILERFSAQQFPDLHSELNLSSLELGDSALYFCASSQSAGGLETQYFGPGTRLLVL.

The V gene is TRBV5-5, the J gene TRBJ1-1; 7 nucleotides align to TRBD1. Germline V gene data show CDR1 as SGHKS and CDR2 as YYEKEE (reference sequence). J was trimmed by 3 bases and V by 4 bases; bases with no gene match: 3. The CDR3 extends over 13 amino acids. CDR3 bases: TGTGCCAGCAGCGGGGACAGAGACACTGAAGCTTTCTTT. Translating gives CASSGDRDTEAFF. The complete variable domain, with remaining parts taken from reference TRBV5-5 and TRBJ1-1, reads DAGVTQSPTHLIKTRGQQVTLRCSPISGHKSVSWYQQVLGQGPQFIFQYYEKEERGRGNFPDRFSARQFPNYSSELNVNALLLGDSALYLCASSGDRDTEAFFGQGTRLTVV.

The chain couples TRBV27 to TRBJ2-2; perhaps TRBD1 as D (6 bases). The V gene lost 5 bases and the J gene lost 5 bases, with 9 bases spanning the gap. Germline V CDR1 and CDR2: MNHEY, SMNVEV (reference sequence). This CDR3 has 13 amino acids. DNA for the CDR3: TGTGCCAGCAGTGTCAGGGGTACCGGGGAGCTGTTTTTT. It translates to CASSVRGTGELFF.

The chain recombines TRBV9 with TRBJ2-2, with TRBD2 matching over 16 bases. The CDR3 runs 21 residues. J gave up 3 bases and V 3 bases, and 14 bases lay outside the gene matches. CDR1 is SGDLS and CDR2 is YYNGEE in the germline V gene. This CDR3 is CASSALTGTSGRVPYTGELFF. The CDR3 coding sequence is TGTGCCAGCAGCGCATTGACCGGGACTAGCGGGAGGGTTCCGTACACCGGGGAGCTGTTTTTT.

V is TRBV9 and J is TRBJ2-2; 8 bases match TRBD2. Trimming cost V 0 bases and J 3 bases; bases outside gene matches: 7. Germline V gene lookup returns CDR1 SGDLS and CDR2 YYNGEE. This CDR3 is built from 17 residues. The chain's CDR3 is CASSVGAGGGDTGELFF. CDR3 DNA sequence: TGTGCCAGCAGCGTAGGTGCGGGGGGCGGGGACACCGGGGAGCTGTTTTTT. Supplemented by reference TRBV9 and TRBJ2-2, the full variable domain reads DSGVTQTPKHLITATGQRVTLRCSPRSGDLSVYWYQQSLDQGLQFLIQYYNGEERAKGNILERFSAQQFPDLHSELNLSSLELGDSALYFCASSVGAGGGDTGELFFGEGSRLTVL.

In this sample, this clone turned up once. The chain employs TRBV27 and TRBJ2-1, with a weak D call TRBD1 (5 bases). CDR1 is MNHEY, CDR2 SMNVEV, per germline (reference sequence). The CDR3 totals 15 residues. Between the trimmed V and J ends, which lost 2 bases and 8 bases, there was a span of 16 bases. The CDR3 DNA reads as TGTGCCAGCAGTTTACCAACATCTAGGGGCGATGAGCAGTTCTTC. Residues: CASSLPTSRGDEQFF.

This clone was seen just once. CDR3 nucleotide sequence: TGCGCCAGCAGCCAAGAGGAGCGGGGGGCCACCTATACGCAGTATTTT. Its translation is CASSQEERGATYTQYF. The genes are TRBV4-1 and TRBJ2-3; TRBD2 matches 9 bases. V shed 0 bases and J 7 bases; nucleotides not matched to a gene: 8. This CDR3 has 16 amino acids. Per the germline V gene, CDR1 is MGHRA and CDR2 is YSYEKL.

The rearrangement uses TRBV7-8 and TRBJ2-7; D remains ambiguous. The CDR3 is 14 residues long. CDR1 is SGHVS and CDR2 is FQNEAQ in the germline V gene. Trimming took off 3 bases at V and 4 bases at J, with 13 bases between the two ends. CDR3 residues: CASSLSDSRYEQYF. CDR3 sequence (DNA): TGTGCCAGCAGCTTGTCCGACTCCCGGTACGAGCAGTACTTC.

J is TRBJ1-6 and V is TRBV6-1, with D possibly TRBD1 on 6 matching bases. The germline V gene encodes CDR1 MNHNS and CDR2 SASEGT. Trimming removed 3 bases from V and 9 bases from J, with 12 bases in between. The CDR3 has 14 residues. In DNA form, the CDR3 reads TGTGCCAGCAGTGACCCGACAGGAATTTCACCCCTCCACTTT. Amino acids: CASSDPTGISPLHF.

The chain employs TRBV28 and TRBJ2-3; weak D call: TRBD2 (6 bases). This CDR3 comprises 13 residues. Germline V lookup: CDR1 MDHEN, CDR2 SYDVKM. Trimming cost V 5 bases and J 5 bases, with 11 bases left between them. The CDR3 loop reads CASSEVGGDTQYF. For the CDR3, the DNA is TGTGCCAGCAGTGAGGTGGGGGGAGATACGCAGTATTTT. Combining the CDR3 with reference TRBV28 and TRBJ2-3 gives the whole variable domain DVKVTQSSRYLVKRTGEKVFLECVQDMDHENMFWYRQDPGLGLRLIYFSYDVKMKEKGDIPEGYSVSREKKERFSLILESASTNQTSMYLCASSEVGGDTQYFGPGTRLTVL.

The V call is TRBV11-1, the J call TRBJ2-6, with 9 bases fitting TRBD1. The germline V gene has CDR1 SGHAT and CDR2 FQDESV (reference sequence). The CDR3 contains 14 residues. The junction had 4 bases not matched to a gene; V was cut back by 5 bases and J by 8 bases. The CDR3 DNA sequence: TGTGCCAGCAGCCAGGACAGGGGATCCAACGTCCTGACTTTC. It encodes CASSQDRGSNVLTF.

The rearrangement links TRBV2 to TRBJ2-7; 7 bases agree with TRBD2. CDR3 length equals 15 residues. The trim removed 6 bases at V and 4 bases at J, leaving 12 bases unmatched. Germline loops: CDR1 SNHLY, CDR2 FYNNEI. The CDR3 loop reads CASSPKEGGRYEQYF. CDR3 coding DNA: TGTGCCAGCAGCCCGAAGGAGGGAGGGAGGTACGAGCAGTACTTC.

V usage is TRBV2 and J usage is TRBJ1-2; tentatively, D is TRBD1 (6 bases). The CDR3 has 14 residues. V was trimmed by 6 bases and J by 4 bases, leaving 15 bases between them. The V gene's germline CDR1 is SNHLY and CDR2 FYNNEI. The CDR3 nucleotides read TGTGCCAGCAGCGAGGACGGGACATCCTATGGCTACACCTTC. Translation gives CASSEDGTSYGYTF. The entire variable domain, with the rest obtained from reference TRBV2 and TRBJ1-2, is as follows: EPEVTQTPSHQVTQMGQEVILRCVPISNHLYFYWYRQILGQKVEFLVSFYNNEISEKSEIFDDQFSVERPDGSNFTLKIRSTKLEDSAMYFCASSEDGTSYGYTFGSGTRLTVV.

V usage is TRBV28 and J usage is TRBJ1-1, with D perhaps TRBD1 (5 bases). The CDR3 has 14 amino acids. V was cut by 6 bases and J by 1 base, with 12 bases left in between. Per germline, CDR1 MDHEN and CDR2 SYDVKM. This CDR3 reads CASSPGGSNTEAFF. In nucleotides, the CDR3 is TGTGCCAGCAGCCCCGGGGGGTCGAACACTGAAGCTTTCTTT.

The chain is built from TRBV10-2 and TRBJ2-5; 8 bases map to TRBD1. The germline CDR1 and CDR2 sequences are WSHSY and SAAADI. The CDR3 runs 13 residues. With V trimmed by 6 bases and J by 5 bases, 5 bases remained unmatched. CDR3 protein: CASRTGGGETQYF. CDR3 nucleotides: TGCGCCAGCAGAACAGGGGGTGGGGAGACCCAGTACTTC.